The rows below give T cell receptor beta chains drawn from one sample of a study of T cell repertoires in cytomegalovirus infection. TCRdb re-analysed the reads in MiXCR, keeping a single row per CDR3 protein. The data show 200,000 to 250,000 distinct CDR3 sequences, about 38% seen once. Their antigens are not known. Sequenced material: CD8+ T cells from cultured PBMCs, taken from culture after CMV antigen stimulation. Source of these receptors: a human donor in good health (CMV status not recorded). Some clones in this sample may be carry-over from other donors' samples. Both conserved end residues are part of each CDR3. Each record gives: D gene, J gene, V gene, clone size, CDR3 protein, CDR3 DNA. D genes are given only for firm matches. Not all rows give a size; the values are once, few, many and, for expanded clones, a class.

d_call: -
j_call: TRBJ1-1
v_call: TRBV29-1
clone_size: -
cdr3_aa: CSVIGRDRLNTEAFF
cdr3_nt: TGCAGCGTTATTGGCCGGGACCGTCTTAACACTGAAGCTTTCTTT

d_call: TRBD1
j_call: TRBJ1-1
v_call: TRBV7-9
clone_size: -
cdr3_aa: CASSKRTGGPNTEAFF
cdr3_nt: TGTGCCAGCAGCAAAAGAACAGGGGGCCCGAACACTGAAGCTTTCTTT

d_call: -
j_call: TRBJ1-5
v_call: TRBV24-1
clone_size: few
cdr3_aa: CATSDLAVLSNQPQHF
cdr3_nt: TGTGCCACCAGTGATTTGGCGGTCCTTAGCAATCAGCCCCAGCATTTT

d_call: -
j_call: TRBJ1-2
v_call: TRBV11-2
clone_size: -
cdr3_aa: CASSSPVQGSNYGYTF
cdr3_nt: TGTGCCAGCAGCTCCCCCGTACAGGGCTCTAACTATGGCTACACCTTC

d_call: TRBD2
j_call: TRBJ2-7
v_call: TRBV27
clone_size: -
cdr3_aa: CASRPGLASSYEQYF
cdr3_nt: TGTGCCAGCAGACCTGGACTAGCGAGCTCCTACGAGCAGTACTTC

d_call: TRBD2
j_call: TRBJ2-1
v_call: TRBV19
clone_size: -
cdr3_aa: CASNLGTSDYNEQFF
cdr3_nt: TGTGCCAGTAACCTGGGGACTAGCGACTACAATGAGCAGTTCTTC

d_call: -
j_call: TRBJ1-1
v_call: TRBV7-8
clone_size: many
cdr3_aa: CASSFSWGLNTEAFF
cdr3_nt: TGTGCCAGCAGCTTCTCATGGGGCCTGAACACTGAAGCTTTCTTT

d_call: TRBD1
j_call: TRBJ2-7
v_call: TRBV19
clone_size: -
cdr3_aa: CASSRIRDRGLYEQYF
cdr3_nt: TGTGCCAGTAGCCGAATCCGGGACAGGGGGCTGTACGAGCAGTACTTC

d_call: -
j_call: TRBJ2-3
v_call: TRBV24-1
clone_size: -
cdr3_aa: CATSDLGRGVSDTQYF
cdr3_nt: TGTGCCACCAGTGATTTGGGCAGGGGGGTATCAGATACGCAGTATTTT

d_call: TRBD1
j_call: TRBJ2-3
v_call: TRBV7-6
clone_size: many
cdr3_aa: CASSSRTGGNTDTQYF
cdr3_nt: TGTGCCAGCAGCTCCCGGACAGGGGGCAACACAGATACGCAGTATTTT

d_call: -
j_call: TRBJ2-1
v_call: TRBV20-1
clone_size: -
cdr3_aa: CSARDSSRQYHNEQFF
cdr3_nt: TGCAGTGCTAGAGATTCATCGCGTCAATACCACAATGAGCAGTTCTTC

d_call: -
j_call: TRBJ1-1
v_call: TRBV12-3/TRBV12-4
clone_size: many
cdr3_aa: CASSLDSGGTEAFF
cdr3_nt: TGTGCCAGCAGTTTAGATAGCGGGGGCACTGAAGCTTTCTTT

d_call: TRBD2
j_call: TRBJ2-1
v_call: TRBV29-1
clone_size: many
cdr3_aa: CSGVGLASEQFF
cdr3_nt: TGCAGCGGTGTGGGACTAGCAAGTGAGCAGTTCTTC

d_call: TRBD1
j_call: TRBJ2-7
v_call: TRBV6-5
clone_size: few
cdr3_aa: CASSYRDRGDEQYF
cdr3_nt: TGTGCCAGCAGTTACCGGGACAGGGGGGACGAGCAGTACTTC

d_call: -
j_call: TRBJ1-6
v_call: TRBV28
clone_size: few
cdr3_aa: CASSFNSNYNSPLHF
cdr3_nt: TGTGCCAGCAGTTTCAACAGTAACTATAATTCACCCCTCCACTTT

d_call: TRBD1
j_call: TRBJ2-7
v_call: TRBV7-9
clone_size: -
cdr3_aa: CASSPPSGTGPSYEQYF
cdr3_nt: TGTGCCAGCAGCCCACCGAGTGGGACAGGGCCCTCCTACGAGCAGTACTTC

d_call: -
j_call: TRBJ2-1
v_call: TRBV5-6
clone_size: -
cdr3_aa: CASSPGANEQFF
cdr3_nt: TGTGCCAGCAGTCCCGGGGCCAATGAGCAGTTCTTC

d_call: -
j_call: TRBJ2-3
v_call: TRBV5-4
clone_size: -
cdr3_aa: CASSLERGGIPSTDTQYF
cdr3_nt: TGTGCCAGCAGCTTGGAAAGGGGCGGGATCCCTAGCACAGATACGCAGTATTTT

d_call: -
j_call: TRBJ2-7
v_call: TRBV5-6
clone_size: -
cdr3_aa: CASSGSAQGEQYF
cdr3_nt: TGTGCCAGCAGCGGGTCAGCCCAAGGCGAGCAGTACTTC

d_call: -
j_call: TRBJ1-6
v_call: TRBV12-3/TRBV12-4
clone_size: -
cdr3_aa: CASSFRALGSDSPLHF
cdr3_nt: TGTGCCAGCAGTTTCCGGGCCCTTGGTTCGGATTCACCCCTCCACTTT

d_call: -
j_call: TRBJ2-3
v_call: TRBV28
clone_size: -
cdr3_aa: CASSFSGVAQYF
cdr3_nt: TGTGCCAGCAGTTTTTCAGGGGTGGCGCAGTATTTT

d_call: TRBD1
j_call: TRBJ2-1
v_call: TRBV11-2
clone_size: -
cdr3_aa: CASSWAGGNEQFF
cdr3_nt: TGTGCCAGCAGCTGGGCAGGGGGCAATGAGCAGTTCTTC

d_call: -
j_call: TRBJ2-2
v_call: TRBV6-1
clone_size: -
cdr3_aa: CASRPGAPDTGELFF
cdr3_nt: TGTGCCAGCAGGCCGGGGGCGCCGGACACCGGGGAGCTGTTTTTT

d_call: -
j_call: TRBJ2-2
v_call: TRBV19
clone_size: -
cdr3_aa: CASSNWRQYTGELFF
cdr3_nt: TGTGCCAGTAGTAATTGGCGACAGTATACCGGGGAGCTGTTTTTT

d_call: -
j_call: TRBJ2-7
v_call: TRBV19
clone_size: -
cdr3_aa: CASSIFSGYEQYF
cdr3_nt: TGTGCCAGTAGTATATTTAGCGGCTACGAGCAGTACTTC

d_call: -
j_call: TRBJ2-3
v_call: TRBV7-6
clone_size: many
cdr3_aa: CASSLAVIHADTQYF
cdr3_nt: TGTGCCAGCAGCTTAGCTGTAATTCACGCAGATACGCAGTATTTT

d_call: TRBD2
j_call: TRBJ2-5
v_call: TRBV7-9
clone_size: few
cdr3_aa: CASSLALAGETQYF
cdr3_nt: TGTGCCAGCAGCTTAGCACTAGCGGGGGAGACCCAGTACTTC

d_call: TRBD2
j_call: TRBJ2-1
v_call: TRBV20-1
clone_size: -
cdr3_aa: CSVLSGTSLNEQFF
cdr3_nt: TGCAGTGTCCTCTCCGGGACTAGCCTCAATGAGCAGTTCTTC

d_call: -
j_call: TRBJ1-6
v_call: TRBV14
clone_size: -
cdr3_aa: CASSPGQPSSYNSPLHF
cdr3_nt: TGTGCCAGCAGCCCTGGGCAGCCCAGCTCCTATAATTCACCCCTCCACTTT

d_call: -
j_call: TRBJ1-4
v_call: TRBV11-1
clone_size: -
cdr3_aa: CASSPGQPNEKLFF
cdr3_nt: TGTGCCAGCAGCCCCGGACAGCCTAATGAAAAACTGTTTTTT

d_call: -
j_call: TRBJ1-2
v_call: TRBV4-1
clone_size: few
cdr3_aa: CASSQGYTGANYGYTF
cdr3_nt: TGCGCCAGCAGCCAAGGATACACAGGAGCTAACTATGGCTACACCTTC

d_call: -
j_call: TRBJ2-7
v_call: TRBV10-3
clone_size: -
cdr3_aa: CAIKSDSESYEQYF
cdr3_nt: TGTGCCATCAAATCCGACAGCGAATCTTACGAGCAGTACTTC

d_call: -
j_call: TRBJ1-5
v_call: TRBV12-5
clone_size: -
cdr3_aa: CASGSSANQPQHF
cdr3_nt: TGTGCTAGTGGTTCGTCTGCCAATCAGCCCCAGCATTTT

d_call: -
j_call: TRBJ1-1
v_call: TRBV6-5
clone_size: many
cdr3_aa: CASRPTSSGAGEAFF
cdr3_nt: TGTGCCAGCAGGCCCACCTCGAGCGGGGCGGGGGAGGCTTTCTTT

d_call: -
j_call: TRBJ2-7
v_call: TRBV7-9
clone_size: few
cdr3_aa: CASSKSSYEQYF
cdr3_nt: TGTGCCAGCAGCAAGAGCTCCTACGAGCAGTACTTC

d_call: -
j_call: TRBJ2-1
v_call: TRBV4-1
clone_size: few
cdr3_aa: CASSQDRGARSYEQFF
cdr3_nt: TGCGCCAGCAGCCAAGATCGGGGGGCGCGTTCCTATGAGCAGTTCTTC

d_call: TRBD2
j_call: TRBJ2-5
v_call: TRBV7-2
clone_size: many
cdr3_aa: CASSPPVAGVTETQYF
cdr3_nt: TGTGCCAGCAGCCCGCCGGTAGCGGGAGTTACGGAGACCCAGTACTTC

d_call: TRBD1
j_call: TRBJ1-1
v_call: TRBV7-9
clone_size: few
cdr3_aa: CASSPRGQGSTEAFF
cdr3_nt: TGTGCCAGCAGCCCAAGGGGACAGGGTTCCACTGAAGCTTTCTTT

d_call: -
j_call: TRBJ2-5
v_call: TRBV7-9
clone_size: few
cdr3_aa: CASSGDEETQYF
cdr3_nt: TGTGCCAGCAGCGGGGACGAAGAGACCCAGTACTTC

d_call: TRBD1
j_call: TRBJ2-2
v_call: TRBV19
clone_size: -
cdr3_aa: CASTMTGDGELFF
cdr3_nt: TGTGCCAGTACCATGACAGGGGACGGGGAGCTGTTTTTT

d_call: -
j_call: TRBJ2-5
v_call: TRBV7-6
clone_size: few
cdr3_aa: CASSPFGPGETQYF
cdr3_nt: TGTGCCAGCAGCCCATTCGGACCGGGGGAGACCCAGTACTTC

d_call: -
j_call: TRBJ2-7
v_call: TRBV7-3
clone_size: -
cdr3_aa: CASSLLWGSYEQYF
cdr3_nt: TGTGCCAGCAGCCTATTGTGGGGCTCCTACGAGCAGTACTTC

d_call: TRBD2
j_call: TRBJ2-7
v_call: TRBV6-1
clone_size: -
cdr3_aa: CASSERKGLAGPSYEQYF
cdr3_nt: TGTGCCAGCAGTGAACGAAAGGGACTAGCGGGACCCTCCTACGAGCAGTACTTC

d_call: -
j_call: TRBJ1-1
v_call: TRBV19
clone_size: -
cdr3_aa: CASSIGENTEAFF
cdr3_nt: TGTGCCAGTAGTATAGGAGAGAACACTGAAGCTTTCTTT

d_call: TRBD1
j_call: TRBJ1-1
v_call: TRBV7-2
clone_size: few
cdr3_aa: CASSFGGQVEAFF
cdr3_nt: TGTGCCAGCAGCTTTGGGGGACAGGTTGAAGCTTTCTTT

d_call: -
j_call: TRBJ2-7
v_call: TRBV24-1
clone_size: few
cdr3_aa: CATSASDGYEQYF
cdr3_nt: TGTGCCACCAGTGCGTCGGACGGCTACGAGCAGTACTTC

d_call: -
j_call: TRBJ2-1
v_call: TRBV10-3
clone_size: few
cdr3_aa: CAISADTYNEQFF
cdr3_nt: TGTGCCATCAGTGCGGACACCTACAATGAGCAGTTCTTC

d_call: TRBD2
j_call: TRBJ2-1
v_call: TRBV4-3
clone_size: few
cdr3_aa: CASSHPWEGGRTSGSFNEQFF
cdr3_nt: TGCGCCAGCAGCCACCCCTGGGAGGGGGGGAGGACTAGCGGGAGTTTTAATGAGCAGTTCTTC

d_call: -
j_call: TRBJ2-3
v_call: TRBV6-6
clone_size: -
cdr3_aa: CASSLNRVDTQYF
cdr3_nt: TGTGCCAGCAGTTTAAACAGGGTAGATACGCAGTATTTT

d_call: -
j_call: TRBJ1-3
v_call: TRBV2
clone_size: few
cdr3_aa: CASVRESRNTIYF
cdr3_nt: TGTGCCAGCGTGAGAGAATCTCGAAACACCATATATTTT

d_call: TRBD2
j_call: TRBJ2-2
v_call: TRBV5-4
clone_size: -
cdr3_aa: CASSYGLAGVGQAGELFF
cdr3_nt: TGTGCCAGCAGCTACGGACTAGCGGGAGTGGGCCAGGCCGGGGAGCTGTTTTTT

d_call: TRBD2
j_call: TRBJ2-2
v_call: TRBV7-3
clone_size: many
cdr3_aa: CASSLLAASGSPGELFF
cdr3_nt: TGTGCCAGCAGCTTATTGGCTGCTAGCGGGAGTCCCGGGGAGCTGTTTTTT

d_call: -
j_call: TRBJ2-2
v_call: TRBV7-3
clone_size: many
cdr3_aa: CASSLLGGNTGELFF
cdr3_nt: TGTGCCAGCAGCTTACTGGGGGGGAACACCGGGGAGCTGTTTTTT

d_call: -
j_call: TRBJ2-7
v_call: TRBV4-1
clone_size: few
cdr3_aa: CASSQQSDGIYEQYF
cdr3_nt: TGCGCCAGCAGCCAGCAGTCGGACGGAATCTACGAGCAGTACTTC

d_call: -
j_call: TRBJ2-3
v_call: TRBV28
clone_size: few
cdr3_aa: CASTNIQDSTDTQYF
cdr3_nt: TGTGCCAGCACTAACATCCAAGATAGCACAGATACGCAGTATTTT

d_call: TRBD2
j_call: TRBJ2-3
v_call: TRBV7-6
clone_size: many
cdr3_aa: CASSPGLAGGLTDTQYF
cdr3_nt: TGTGCCAGCAGCCCCGGACTAGCGGGGGGACTCACAGATACGCAGTATTTT